A selection of T cell receptor beta chains follows, all from one sample in a study of blood T cell repertoires in COVID-19. Assay used: immunoSEQ multiplex PCR; TCRdb lists only in-frame clones, some missing. In the table there are approximately 250,000 clones, around four fifths of which are singletons. Input material: peripheral blood. The receptor set was obtained from a woman in her sixties or seventies with active or convalescent COVID-19. CDR3s include the opening cysteine and the closing phenylalanine or tryptophan. A D gene is named only where the DNA matches it firmly. Clone size is shown for a subset of rows, as once, few, many or a class of expanded clone.

TRBV4-1,TRBD1,once,TRBJ1-1,TGCGCCAGCAGCCAAGGAAGGGGACAGGGGCACACTGAAGCTTTCTTT,CASSQGRGQGHTEAFF
TRBV2,TRBD1,NA,TRBJ1-2,TGTGCCAGCAGTGACAGGGGGCGCGGCTACACCTTC,CASSDRGRGYTF
TRBV11-2,NA,NA,TRBJ1-1,TGTGCCAGCAGCTTAGACAGGGAAGGGACTGAAGCTTTCTTT,CASSLDREGTEAFF
TRBV2,TRBD1,NA,TRBJ1-5,TGTGCCAGCAGTGTACAGGGGAATCAGCCCCAGCATTTT,CASSVQGNQPQHF
TRBV29-1,NA,NA,TRBJ2-3,TGCAGCGTTGATTTAAGTCGGACGCAGTATTTT,CSVDLSRTQYF
TRBV4-1,NA,NA,TRBJ2-3,TGCGCCAGCAGCCCCTTAGGGGCCCCCGGAGATACGCAGTATTTT,CASSPLGAPGDTQYF
TRBV19,NA,few,TRBJ2-3,TGTGCCAGTAGTAAGGGGTCAGGGTCCGATACGCAGTATTTT,CASSKGSGSDTQYF
TRBV23-1,NA,NA,TRBJ2-7,TGCGCCAGCAGTCAATCGAAGGGGGCGAGCGGGCGCGCCTCCCCGTACTTC,CASSQSKGASGRASPYF
TRBV5-4,TRBD2,NA,TRBJ2-7,TGTGCCAGCAGCAGGACTAGCGGGATAGACGAGCAGTACTTC,CASSRTSGIDEQYF
TRBV2,TRBD1,few,TRBJ2-5,TGTGCCAGCAGTGAATTTGGACAGGGGGCGAGGGGAGAGACCCAGTACTTC,CASSEFGQGARGETQYF
TRBV3-1/TRBV3-2,NA,once,TRBJ1-6,TGTGCCAGCAGCCGACCCCTAGATAATTCACCCCTCCACTTT,CASSRPLDNSPLHF
TRBV10-3,NA,NA,TRBJ1-3,TGTGCCACCGGTCGACTTGGGGCCGGAAACACCATATATTTT,CATGRLGAGNTIYF
TRBV5-4,TRBD2,NA,TRBJ2-3,TGTGCCAGCAGCTTTGGCGGGGGGCGGGGAGATACGCAGTATTTT,CASSFGGGRGDTQYF
TRBV10-2,NA,NA,TRBJ1-1,TGCGCCAGCAGCACTGGTGGGAGCACTGAAGCTTTCTTT,CASSTGGSTEAFF
TRBV7-6,TRBD1,NA,TRBJ2-5,TGTGCCAGCAGCTTAGCAGCGGGACAGGGAATTGGGGAGACCCAGTACTTC,CASSLAAGQGIGETQYF
TRBV6-1,NA,once,TRBJ2-1,TGTGCCAGCAGTGAAAGCTGGTACAATGAGCAGTTCTTC,CASSESWYNEQFF
TRBV21-1,NA,NA,TRBJ1-5,TGTGCCAGCAGCAAACGCGAGCGGACAGGCCGAGGCCCGATTCGCAATCAGCCCCAGCATTTT,CASSKRERTGRGPIRNQPQHF
TRBV3-1/TRBV3-2,NA,NA,TRBJ1-3,TGTGCCAGCAGCCAAGGAGTTGGAAACACCATATATTTT,CASSQGVGNTIYF
TRBV24-1,TRBD1,NA,TRBJ2-5,TGTGCCACCAGTGCGGCAGGGGGCGAAGAGACCCAGTACTTC,CATSAAGGEETQYF
TRBV28,TRBD2,NA,TRBJ2-1,TGTGCAGGCTCTTGGGTAGCGGGGGGCCGCAATGAGCAGTTCTTC,CAGSWVAGGRNEQFF
TRBV16,NA,NA,TRBJ2-1,TGTGCCAGCAGCCAATTACTCTTCCCGGGATCCTACAATGAGCAGTTCTTC,CASSQLLFPGSYNEQFF
TRBV2,NA,NA,TRBJ1-2,TGTGCCAGCAGGGCTACAAGAAGGACACTGGCTGTGCATGGCTACACCTTC,CASRATRRTLAVHGYTF
TRBV2,NA,NA,TRBJ1-2,TGTGCCAGCAGTGAAAAGCGCCTTAACTATGGCTACACCTTC,CASSEKRLNYGYTF
TRBV5-5,NA,NA,TRBJ2-5,TGTGCCAGCAGCTTGGAGCGAGGGATGGAGACCCAGTACTTC,CASSLERGMETQYF